These 2 T cell receptor beta chains share one sample of origin, sequenced in a study of blood T cell repertoires in COVID-19. Assay: immunoSEQ multiplex PCR; the TCRdb copy retains only in-frame clones and omits some. The sample contains 150,000 to 200,000 clones, around 82% of which appear only once. Sample: peripheral blood. The receptors were sampled from a woman older than 75 with active or convalescent COVID-19.

The chain has TRBV28 and TRBJ2-1, with D perhaps matching TRBD1 (6 bases). Germline CDR1 and CDR2: MDHEN and SYDVKM. The length of the CDR3 is 12 residues. V gave up 5 bases and J gave up 8 bases, with 10 bases separating them. The CDR3 nucleotides read TGTGCCAGCAGTCAGGGGAGCGATGAGCAGTTCTTC. Translating it yields CASSQGSDEQFF.

This clone was observed a few times. The V gene is TRBV7-9, the J gene TRBJ1-1; D is unclear. V lost 2 bases to trimming and J lost 3 bases, with 7 bases between them. The CDR3 is 13 residues long. Germline V gene data show CDR1 as SEHNR and CDR2 as FQNEAQ (reference sequence). The CDR3 region is CASSLMEDTEAFF. In DNA form, the CDR3 reads TGTGCCAGCAGCTTAATGGAGGACACTGAAGCTTTCTTT.